The 21 T cell receptor beta chains listed next were all sequenced from one sample in a study of blood T cell repertoires in COVID-19. Assay: immunoSEQ multiplex PCR; the TCRdb copy retains only in-frame clones and omits some. The table includes some 50,000 clones, almost 85% detected once. The sample comprised peripheral blood. The receptors shown here come from a woman of 80 years or more with acute or convalescent COVID-19.

This clone has a single count. V usage is TRBV2 and J usage is TRBJ1-2; 7 positions agree with TRBD1. V shed 6 bases and J 4 bases; nucleotides not matched to a gene: 11. Germline values: CDR1 SNHLY, CDR2 FYNNEI. The CDR3 is 15 amino acids. The CDR3 DNA follows: TGTGCCAGCAGCCCGGACAGGATTCGGGGCTATGGCTACACCTTC. Translated: CASSPDRIRGYGYTF.

This CDR3 is CASSLTSGSYTGELFF. The DNA for the CDR3 is TGCGCCAGCAGCTTAACTAGCGGGAGTTACACCGGGGAGCTGTTTTTT. This chain connects TRBV5-1 to TRBJ2-2; TRBD2 matches 11 bases. J gave up 3 bases and V 2 bases, and 3 bases lay outside the gene matches. The CDR3 consists of 16 residues. Germline CDR1 and CDR2: SGHRS and YFSETQ.

V is TRBV4-2 and J is TRBJ2-2; 15 nucleotides line up with TRBD2. The CDR3 consists of 16 residues. Germline V CDR1 and CDR2: LGHNA, YNFKEQ. V shed 5 bases and J 5 bases; nucleotides not matched to a gene: 3. The CDR3 sequence: CASSDGLAGGTGELFF. The CDR3, as DNA: TGTGCCAGCAGCGACGGACTAGCGGGGGGGACCGGGGAGCTGTTTTTT.

J is TRBJ1-2 and V is TRBV5-1, with TRBD1 matching 8 bases. J gave up 5 bases and V 4 bases, and 13 bases lay outside the gene matches. Germline V gives CDR1 SGHRS, CDR2 YFSETQ. The CDR3 has 16 amino acids. The CDR3 DNA sequence: TGCGCCAGCAGCAGCCACGTATTAGGGACAGGATATGGCTACACCTTC. Protein product: CASSSHVLGTGYGYTF.

The table lists this clone with a few counts. The chain carries TRBV6-6 and TRBJ2-7; a weak D match, TRBD2 (5 bases). V gave up 5 bases and J gave up 4 bases, with 9 bases separating them. The germline V gene has CDR1 MNHNY and CDR2 SVGAGI (reference sequence). This CDR3 region has 12 residues. The chain's CDR3 is CASSPRGYEQYF. CDR3 DNA: TGTGCCAGCAGTCCCCGCGGGTACGAGCAGTACTTC.

V usage is TRBV19 and J usage is TRBJ1-2; TRBD1 matches 10 bases. The germline V gene has CDR1 LNHDA and CDR2 SQIVND (reference sequence). With V trimmed by 5 bases and J by 2 bases, 5 bases remained unmatched. There are 15 residues in the CDR3. The CDR3 is CASSVPGQGNYGYTF. The CDR3 DNA is TGTGCCAGTAGTGTTCCGGGACAGGGGAACTATGGCTACACCTTC.

This clone has only a few counts. The chain recombines TRBV2 with TRBJ1-1, with D possibly being TRBD1 (6 bases). Per the germline V gene, CDR1 is SNHLY and CDR2 is FYNNEI. The CDR3 runs to 14 residues. Trimming took 5 bases from V and 4 from J, leaving 14 bases between them. As DNA, the CDR3 is TGTGCCAGCAGTAGACAGGAAATCGGCACTGAAGCTTTCTTT. Translation gives CASSRQEIGTEAFF.

The chain carries TRBV5-6 and TRBJ1-6, with D perhaps TRBD1 (6 bases). This CDR3 contains 15 residues. Germline lookup yields CDR1 SGHDT and CDR2 YYEEEE. Trimming took 2 bases from V and 6 from J, leaving 12 bases between them. As DNA, the CDR3 is TGTGCCAGCAGCTTAATGACAGGAGCTAATTCACCCCTCCACTTT. As protein: CASSLMTGANSPLHF.

The chain employs TRBV28 and TRBJ2-7, with D possibly TRBD1 on 5 matching bases. CDR1 is MDHEN, CDR2 SYDVKM, per germline. Trimming left V 1 base short and J 5 bases short, with 15 bases between. This CDR3 has 15 residues. In DNA form, the CDR3 reads TGTGCCAGCAGTTTATTAGGTGGGGCGAGCCACGAGCAGTACTTC. Translating gives CASSLLGGASHEQYF.

This clone was seen only once. The chain recombines TRBV4-1 with TRBJ1-2; no definite D call. The CDR3 is made up of 13 amino acids. The V gene's germline CDR1 is MGHRA and CDR2 YSYEKL. The germline V and J ends were trimmed by 0 bases and 4 bases, with 6 bases remaining between them. The DNA for the CDR3 is TGCGCCAGCAGCCAAGAAGTGGCCTATGGCTACACCTTC. Amino acids: CASSQEVAYGYTF.

The chain couples TRBV25-1 to TRBJ1-1, with D maybe TRBD1 (5 bases). V lost 3 bases to trimming and J lost 5 bases, with 13 bases between them. The CDR3 spans 14 residues. The germline gives CDR1 MGHDK, CDR2 SYGVNS. The CDR3 loop is CASSEPAGRTEAFF. The DNA of the CDR3 is TGTGCCAGCAGTGAGCCAGCAGGGAGGACTGAAGCTTTCTTT. Complete variable domain (other parts from reference TRBV25-1 and TRBJ1-1): EADIYQTPRYLVIGTGKKITLECSQTMGHDKMYWYQQDPGMELHLIHYSYGVNSTEKGDLSSESTVSRIRTEHFPLTLESARPSHTSQYLCASSEPAGRTEAFFGQGTRLTVV.

This clone was seen a single time. The chain has TRBV28 and TRBJ2-3; D gene ambiguous. The CDR3 length is 14 residues. Germline V lookup: CDR1 MDHEN, CDR2 SYDVKM. Trimming stripped 3 bases from V and 2 bases from J, with 9 bases between. Here the CDR3 reads CASSFRGDTDTQYF. The DNA of the CDR3 is TGTGCCAGCAGTTTTCGCGGAGACACAGATACGCAGTATTTT.

The chain carries TRBV25-1 and TRBJ2-7, with 14 bases matching TRBD2. V lost 5 bases and J lost 3; bases outside the gene matches: 6. The CDR3 length is 16 residues. Germline V gives CDR1 MGHDK, CDR2 SYGVNS. CDR3 DNA sequence: TGTGCCAGCAGTAAGGGACTAGCGGGAGCCTACTACGAGCAGTACTTC. Translating it yields CASSKGLAGAYYEQYF.

The V gene is TRBV5-1, the J gene TRBJ2-7, with TRBD1 identical over 11 bases. Germline values: CDR1 SGHRS, CDR2 YFSETQ. V lost 3 bases, J lost 7 bases, and 6 bases stayed unmatched. CDR3 length: 14 amino acids. CDR3 in DNA: TGCGCCAGCAGCTCCGGACAGGGGGCGAGAGAGCAGTACTTC. Amino acid sequence: CASSSGQGAREQYF.

The chain has TRBV27 and TRBJ2-7, with TRBD1 identical over 7 bases. Per the germline V gene, CDR1 is MNHEY and CDR2 is SMNVEV (reference sequence). Unmatched junction bases numbered 1, after V lost 5 bases and J lost 3 bases. This CDR3 has 12 residues. CDR3 bases: TGTGCCAGCAGTCACAGGGGCTACGAGCAGTACTTC. Its translation: CASSHRGYEQYF.

This sequence joins TRBV3-1 (or the pseudogene TRBV3-2) and TRBJ1-2; TRBD1 might be the D (5 bases). This CDR3 region has 12 residues. V was shortened by 4 bases and J by 9 bases, with 12 bases between the two germline ends. CDR1 is LGHDT, CDR2 YNNKEL, per germline (reference sequence). The chain's CDR3 is CASSPLGGSYTF. The CDR3 nucleotides are TGTGCCAGCAGCCCCCTGGGGGGGAGCTACACCTTC.

This sequence joins TRBV6-5 and TRBJ1-2; 8 bases agree with TRBD1. The CDR3 has 15 residues. Germline V gene lookup returns CDR1 MNHEY and CDR2 SVGAGI. V trimming: 5 bases; J trimming: 4 bases; junction bases outside the gene matches: 9. CDR3 DNA: TGTGCCAGCAGTCCGGGAATCGGACAGGGCTATGGCTACACCTTC. It is translated as CASSPGIGQGYGYTF.

CDR3 residues: CASTITGTRQHF. CDR3 coding DNA: TGTGCCAGCACCATTACCGGGACTCGACAGCATTTT. The V and J genes are TRBV19 and TRBJ1-5, with a possible D match to TRBD1 (5 bases). CDR1 LNHDA and CDR2 SQIVND come from the germline V gene (reference sequence). V lost 9 bases and J 13 bases, leaving 19 bases between the germline ends. The CDR3 runs to 12 residues.

The V and J genes are TRBV2 and TRBJ2-3; TRBD2 matches at 7 bases. Germline values: CDR1 SNHLY, CDR2 FYNNEI. The V gene end was trimmed by 7 bases and the J gene end by 3 bases; junction bases not matched to a gene: 7. This CDR3 comprises 14 residues. CDR3 residues: CASKELAPTDTQYF. The DNA for the CDR3 is TGTGCCAGCAAGGAACTAGCGCCAACAGATACGCAGTATTTT.

The chain uses TRBV6-5 and TRBJ1-1; TRBD1 might be the D (6 bases). CDR1 and CDR2 from the germline V gene are MNHEY and SVGAGI. The V and J ends lost 2 bases and 6 bases respectively, with 16 bases between them. The CDR3 consists of 15 residues. The CDR3 loop is CASSYTPSQGSEAFF. Here the CDR3 DNA reads TGTGCCAGCAGTTACACCCCATCACAGGGTTCTGAAGCTTTCTTT.

This clone appeared a few times. The chain uses TRBV4-1 and TRBJ2-1; tentative D call: TRBD2 (6 bases). Germline V gene data show CDR1 as MGHRA and CDR2 as YSYEKL. Trimming shortened V by 3 bases and J by 8 bases, and 29 bases separated the two germline ends. The CDR3 length is 19 residues. The CDR3 nucleotides are TGCGCCAGCAGCCACACATTACACTTTAAACCGCGGGGTGGGTATGAGCAGTTCTTC. Protein product: CASSHTLHFKPRGGYEQFF.